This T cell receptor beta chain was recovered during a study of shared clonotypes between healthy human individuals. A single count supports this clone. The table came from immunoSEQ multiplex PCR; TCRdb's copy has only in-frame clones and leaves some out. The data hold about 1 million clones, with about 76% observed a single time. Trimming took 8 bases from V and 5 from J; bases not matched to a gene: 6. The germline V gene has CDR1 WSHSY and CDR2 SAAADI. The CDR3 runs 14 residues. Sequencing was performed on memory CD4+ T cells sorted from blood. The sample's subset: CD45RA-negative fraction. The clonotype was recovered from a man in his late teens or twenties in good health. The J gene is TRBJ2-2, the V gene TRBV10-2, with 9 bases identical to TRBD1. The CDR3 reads CASGGQGLTGELFF. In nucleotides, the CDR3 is TGCGCCAGCGGGGGACAGGGTTTGACCGGGGAGCTGTTTTTT.